One sample yielded the 19 T cell receptor beta chains listed below, sequenced in a study of T cells expressing NK-cell markers. TCRdb re-called the 5' RACE reads; every CDR3 protein appears as one record, without DNA. This sample contains over 150,000 distinct CDR3 sequences. Specimen: blood T cells: a sorted CD56 or NKG2C T cell subset, CD4+ or CD8+ T cells, or bulk PBMC T cells (not recorded which). Receptor source: a woman aged 45-60 years in good health.

This rearrangement joins TRBV29-1 to TRBJ2-3; TCRdb designates TRBD2, a call that cannot be tested without DNA. The germline CDR1 and CDR2 sequences are SQVTM and ANQGSEA. The CDR3 totals 14 residues. This CDR3 reads CSVRPSGVTDTQYF.

This chain connects TRBV14 to TRBJ2-3; there is no DNA to check the TCRdb D call of TRBD2. Germline V CDR1 and CDR2: SGHDN, FVKESK. This CDR3 is 14 amino acids long. The CDR3 region is CASSLGGGTDTQYF.

This chain links TRBV27 with TRBJ2-1; the D call of TRBD2 rests on TCRdb alone, since no DNA is present to check it. CDR3 size: 14 residues. The V gene's germline CDR1 is MNHEY and CDR2 SMNVEV (reference sequence). CDR3 sequence: CASSSWLAGGREFF.

The chain has TRBV9 and TRBJ2-1; with no DNA, the TCRdb D assignment of TRBD1 cannot be verified. The CDR3 length is 14 residues. From germline, CDR1 is SGDLS and CDR2 YYNGEE. CDR3 residues: CASSVEMGPGEQFF. The full variable domain, completed using reference TRBV9 and TRBJ2-1, is DSGVTQTPKHLITATGQRVTLRCSPRSGDLSVYWYQQSLDQGLQFLIQYYNGEERAKGNILERFSAQQFPDLHSELNLSSLELGDSALYFCASSVEMGPGEQFFGPGTRLTVL.

The J gene is TRBJ2-1, the V gene TRBV27; TCRdb returns TRBD2, unconfirmable since there is no DNA. The CDR3 covers 13 residues. Germline loops: CDR1 MNHEY, CDR2 SMNVEV (reference sequence). The CDR3 protein is CASSLGEAVEQFF.

The chain couples TRBV5-1 to TRBJ2-3; TCRdb selects TRBD2, and the lack of DNA leaves this call unchecked. The CDR3 consists of 15 residues. The germline V gene has CDR1 SGHRS and CDR2 YFSETQ. The CDR3: CASSLPSGPTDTQYF. Full variable domain (outside the CDR3, taken from reference TRBV5-1 and TRBJ2-3): KAGVTQTPRYLIKTRGQQVTLSCSPISGHRSVSWYQQTPGQGLQFLFEYFSETQRNKGNFPGRFSGRQFSNSRSEMNVSTLELGDSALYLCASSLPSGPTDTQYFGPGTRLTVL.

The chain carries TRBV5-1 and TRBJ2-1; the TCRdb D gene call, TRBD1, has no DNA to confirm it. This CDR3 contains 15 residues. CDR1 and CDR2 from the germline V gene are SGHRS and YFSETQ. The CDR3 here is CASSYRGGAYNEQFF.

This rearrangement joins TRBV4-1 to TRBJ2-3; no DNA is available, so the TRBD2 call from TCRdb remains unchecked. CDR1 and CDR2 from the germline V gene are MGHRA and YSYEKL. There are 15 residues in the CDR3. CDR3 residues: CASSQEASGTDTQYF.

J is TRBJ2-5 and V is TRBV27; the TRBD2 assignment by TCRdb is unverifiable without DNA. There are 16 residues in the CDR3. Germline V CDR1 and CDR2: MNHEY, SMNVEV (reference sequence). The CDR3: CASSLLAGRFQETQYF.

This sequence joins TRBV4-1 and TRBJ2-1; TCRdb picks TRBD1, but there is no DNA to check that call. Germline CDR1 and CDR2: MGHRA and YSYEKL. This CDR3 is built from 19 residues. CDR3 sequence reads: CASSHRDSVAGVTYNEQFF.

CDR3 amino acids: CASSPNTEAFF. The chain recombines TRBV2 with TRBJ1-1. This CDR3 is built from 11 residues. CDR1 is SNHLY and CDR2 is FYNNEI in the germline V gene.

The chain uses TRBV19 and TRBJ1-2; absent DNA, TCRdb's TRBD1 call cannot be checked. CDR1 is LNHDA, CDR2 SQIVND, per germline (reference sequence). This CDR3 has 17 amino acids. The CDR3 loop is CASSIGTSLKGLYGYTF.

V gene TRBV12-3 or TRBV12-4 combines with J gene TRBJ2-5. There are 12 residues in the CDR3. The CDR3 sequence is CASSIDRETQYF.

The chain recombines TRBV7-9 with TRBJ1-2; TCRdb's D call of TRBD1 is untestable without DNA. Germline CDR1 and CDR2: SEHNR and FQNEAQ (reference sequence). CDR3 length: 14 amino acids. CDR3 sequence: CASSLWDTDYGYTF.

The gene calls are TRBV24-1 and TRBJ2-1; TCRdb selects TRBD2, and the lack of DNA leaves this call unchecked. The V gene's germline CDR1 is KGHDR and CDR2 SFDVKD. This CDR3 comprises 14 residues. The CDR3 here is CATSAWEGVYEQFF.

The chain couples TRBV15 to TRBJ2-4. CDR1 is LNHNV, CDR2 YYDKDF, per germline (reference sequence). The length of the CDR3 is 16 residues. The CDR3 sequence is CATSSPEGLAKNIQYF.

The V call is TRBV14, the J call TRBJ2-2; absent DNA, TCRdb's TRBD1 call cannot be checked. CDR1 is SGHDN, CDR2 FVKESK, per germline. The CDR3 consists of 18 residues. The CDR3 sequence is CASSQVRTGGANTGELFF. Full variable domain (rest looked up from reference TRBV14 and TRBJ2-2): EAGVTQFPSHSVIEKGQTVTLRCDPISGHDNLYWYRRVMGKEIKFLLHFVKESKQDESGMPNNRFLAERTGGTYSTLKVQPAELEDSGVYFCASSQVRTGGANTGELFFGEGSRLTVL.

The chain carries TRBV7-9 and TRBJ2-5. Germline V CDR1 and CDR2: SEHNR, FQNEAQ (reference sequence). The CDR3 is 15 amino acids. The CDR3 protein is CASSLWVGIGETQYF.

V and J are TRBV10-3 and TRBJ1-5. CDR1 is ENHRY and CDR2 is SYGVKD in the germline V gene. The CDR3 runs 17 residues. The CDR3 reads CAISESRLEESNQPQHF.